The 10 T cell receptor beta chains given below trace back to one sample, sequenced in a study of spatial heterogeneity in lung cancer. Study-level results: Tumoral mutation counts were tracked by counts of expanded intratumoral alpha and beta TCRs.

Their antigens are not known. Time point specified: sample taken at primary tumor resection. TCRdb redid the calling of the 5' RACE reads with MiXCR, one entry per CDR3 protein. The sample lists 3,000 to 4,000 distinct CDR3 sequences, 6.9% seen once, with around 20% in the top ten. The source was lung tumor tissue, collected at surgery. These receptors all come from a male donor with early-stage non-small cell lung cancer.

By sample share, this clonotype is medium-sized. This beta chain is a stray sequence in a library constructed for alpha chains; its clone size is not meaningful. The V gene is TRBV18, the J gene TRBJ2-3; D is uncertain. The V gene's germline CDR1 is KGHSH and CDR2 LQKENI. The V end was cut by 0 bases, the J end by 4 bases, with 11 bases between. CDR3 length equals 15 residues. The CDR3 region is CASSPPVLMADTQYF. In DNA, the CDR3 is TGTGCCAGCTCACCACCGGTCCTTATGGCAGATACGCAGTATTTT.

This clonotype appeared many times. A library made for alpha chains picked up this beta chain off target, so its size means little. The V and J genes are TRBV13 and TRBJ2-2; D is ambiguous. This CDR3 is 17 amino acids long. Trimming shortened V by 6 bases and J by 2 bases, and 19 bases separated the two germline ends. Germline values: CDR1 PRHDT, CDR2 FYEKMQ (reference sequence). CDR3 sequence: CASSRRSQAPNTGELFF. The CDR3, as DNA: TGTGCCAGCAGTCGAAGGTCCCAGGCCCCAAACACCGGGGAGCTGTTTTTT.

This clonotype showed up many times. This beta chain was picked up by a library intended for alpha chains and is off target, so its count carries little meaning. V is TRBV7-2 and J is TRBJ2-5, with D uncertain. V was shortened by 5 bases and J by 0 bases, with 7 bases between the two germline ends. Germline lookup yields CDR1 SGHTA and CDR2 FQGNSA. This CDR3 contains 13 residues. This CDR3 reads CASSPGHQETQYF. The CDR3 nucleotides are TGTGCCAGCAGCCCAGGCCACCAAGAGACCCAGTACTTC.

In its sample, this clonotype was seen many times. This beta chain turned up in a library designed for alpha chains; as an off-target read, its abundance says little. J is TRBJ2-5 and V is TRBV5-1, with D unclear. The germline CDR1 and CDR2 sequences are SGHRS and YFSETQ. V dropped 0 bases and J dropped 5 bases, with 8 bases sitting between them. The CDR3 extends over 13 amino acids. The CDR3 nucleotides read TGCGCCAGCAGCTTGGCTCCAATTGAGACCCAGTACTTC. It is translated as CASSLAPIETQYF.

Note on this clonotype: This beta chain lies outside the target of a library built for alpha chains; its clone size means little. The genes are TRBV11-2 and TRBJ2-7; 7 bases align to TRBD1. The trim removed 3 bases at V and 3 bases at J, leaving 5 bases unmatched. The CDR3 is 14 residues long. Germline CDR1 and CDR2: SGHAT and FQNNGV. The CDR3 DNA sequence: TGTGCCAGCAGCTTGGGGGACAGTATCTACGAGCAGTACTTC. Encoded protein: CASSLGDSIYEQYF.

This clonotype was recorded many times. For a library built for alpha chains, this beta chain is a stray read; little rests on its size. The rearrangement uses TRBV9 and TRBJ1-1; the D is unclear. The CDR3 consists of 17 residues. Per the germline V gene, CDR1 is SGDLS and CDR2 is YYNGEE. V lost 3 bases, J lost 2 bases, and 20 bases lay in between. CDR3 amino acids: CASSGSPEGPLNTEAFF. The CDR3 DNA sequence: TGTGCCAGCAGCGGATCTCCGGAGGGCCCCCTTAACACTGAAGCTTTCTTT.

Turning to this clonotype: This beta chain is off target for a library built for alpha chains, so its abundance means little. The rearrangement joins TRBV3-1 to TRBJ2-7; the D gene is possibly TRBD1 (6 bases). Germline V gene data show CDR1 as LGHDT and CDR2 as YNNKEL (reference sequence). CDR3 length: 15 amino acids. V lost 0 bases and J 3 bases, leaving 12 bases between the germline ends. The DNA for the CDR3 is TGTGCCAGCAGCCAAGAGTATACAGGGTTCTACGAGCAGTACTTC. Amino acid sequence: CASSQEYTGFYEQYF.

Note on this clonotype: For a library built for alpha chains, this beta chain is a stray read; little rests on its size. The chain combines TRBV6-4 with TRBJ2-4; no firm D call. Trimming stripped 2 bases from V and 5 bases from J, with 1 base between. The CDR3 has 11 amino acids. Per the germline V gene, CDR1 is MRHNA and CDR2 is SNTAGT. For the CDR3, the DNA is TGTGCCAGCAGTGACCAAAACATTCAGTACTTC. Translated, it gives CASSDQNIQYF.

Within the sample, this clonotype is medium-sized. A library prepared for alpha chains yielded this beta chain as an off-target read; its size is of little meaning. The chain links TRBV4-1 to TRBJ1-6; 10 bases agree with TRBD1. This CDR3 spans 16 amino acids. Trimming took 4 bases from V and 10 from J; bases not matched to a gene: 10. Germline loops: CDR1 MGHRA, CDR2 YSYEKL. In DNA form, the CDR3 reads TGCGCCAGCAGCCGCGGGCCCGGGACAGGGGTGTCACCCCTCCACTTT. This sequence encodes CASSRGPGTGVSPLHF.

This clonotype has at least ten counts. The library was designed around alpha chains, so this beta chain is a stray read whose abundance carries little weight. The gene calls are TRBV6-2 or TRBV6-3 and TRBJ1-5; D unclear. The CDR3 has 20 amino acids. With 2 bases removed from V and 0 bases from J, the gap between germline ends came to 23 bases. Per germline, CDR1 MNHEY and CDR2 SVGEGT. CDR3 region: CASSYLRSEDSAYSNQPQHF. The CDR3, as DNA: TGTGCCAGCAGTTACCTTCGGTCGGAGGACTCAGCTTATAGCAATCAGCCCCAGCATTTT.